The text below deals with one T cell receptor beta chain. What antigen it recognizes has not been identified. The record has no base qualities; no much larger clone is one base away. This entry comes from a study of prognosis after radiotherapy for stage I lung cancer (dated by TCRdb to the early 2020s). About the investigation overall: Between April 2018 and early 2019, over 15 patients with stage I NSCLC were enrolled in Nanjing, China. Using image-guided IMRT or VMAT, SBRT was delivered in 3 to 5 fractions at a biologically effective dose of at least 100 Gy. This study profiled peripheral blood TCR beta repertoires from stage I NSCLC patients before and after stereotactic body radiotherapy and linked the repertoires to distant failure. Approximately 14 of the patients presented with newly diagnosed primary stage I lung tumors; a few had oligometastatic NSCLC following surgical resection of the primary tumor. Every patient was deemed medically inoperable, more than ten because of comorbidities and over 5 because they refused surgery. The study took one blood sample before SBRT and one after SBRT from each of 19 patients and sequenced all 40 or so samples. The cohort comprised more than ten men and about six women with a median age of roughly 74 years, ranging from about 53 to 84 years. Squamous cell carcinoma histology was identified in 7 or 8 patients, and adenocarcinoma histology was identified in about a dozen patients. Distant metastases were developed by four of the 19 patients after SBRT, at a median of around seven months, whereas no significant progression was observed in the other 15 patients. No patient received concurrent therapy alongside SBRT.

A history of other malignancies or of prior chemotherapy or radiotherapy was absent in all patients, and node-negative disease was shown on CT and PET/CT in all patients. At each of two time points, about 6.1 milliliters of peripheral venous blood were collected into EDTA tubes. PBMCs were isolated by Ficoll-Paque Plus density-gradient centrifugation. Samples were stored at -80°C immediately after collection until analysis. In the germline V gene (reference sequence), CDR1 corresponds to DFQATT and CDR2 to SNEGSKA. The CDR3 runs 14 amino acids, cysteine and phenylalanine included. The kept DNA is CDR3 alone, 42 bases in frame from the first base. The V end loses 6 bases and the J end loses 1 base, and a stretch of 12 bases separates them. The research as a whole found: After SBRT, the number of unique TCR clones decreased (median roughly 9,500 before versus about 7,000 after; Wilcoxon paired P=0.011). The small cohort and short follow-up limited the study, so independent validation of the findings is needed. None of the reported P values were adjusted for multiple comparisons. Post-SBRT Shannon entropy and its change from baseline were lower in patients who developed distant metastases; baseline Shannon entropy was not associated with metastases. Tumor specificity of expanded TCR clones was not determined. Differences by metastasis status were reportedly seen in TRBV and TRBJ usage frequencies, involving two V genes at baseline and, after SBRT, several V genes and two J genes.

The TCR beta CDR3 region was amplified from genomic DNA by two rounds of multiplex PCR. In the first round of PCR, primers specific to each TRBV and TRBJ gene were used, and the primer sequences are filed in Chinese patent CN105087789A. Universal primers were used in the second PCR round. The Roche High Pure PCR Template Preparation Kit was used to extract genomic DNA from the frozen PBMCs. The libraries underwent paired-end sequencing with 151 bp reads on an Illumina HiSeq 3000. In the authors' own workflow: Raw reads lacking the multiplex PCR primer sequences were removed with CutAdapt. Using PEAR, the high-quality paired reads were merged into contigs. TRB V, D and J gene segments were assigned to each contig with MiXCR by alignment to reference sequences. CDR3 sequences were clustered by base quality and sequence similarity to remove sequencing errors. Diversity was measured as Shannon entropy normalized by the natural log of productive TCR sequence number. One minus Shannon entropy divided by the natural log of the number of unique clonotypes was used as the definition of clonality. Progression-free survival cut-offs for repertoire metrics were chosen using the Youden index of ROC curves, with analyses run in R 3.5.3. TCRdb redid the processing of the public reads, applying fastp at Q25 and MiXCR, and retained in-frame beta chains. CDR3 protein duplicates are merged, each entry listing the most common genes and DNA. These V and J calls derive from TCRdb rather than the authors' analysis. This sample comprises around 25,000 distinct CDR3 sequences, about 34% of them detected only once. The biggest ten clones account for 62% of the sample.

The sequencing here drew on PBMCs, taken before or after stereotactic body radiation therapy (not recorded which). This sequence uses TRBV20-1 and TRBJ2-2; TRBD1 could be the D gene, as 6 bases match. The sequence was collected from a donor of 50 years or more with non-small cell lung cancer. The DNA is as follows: TGCAGTGCCAGGGGAATCCTGAACACCGGGGAGCTGTTTTTT. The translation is CSARGILNTGELFF.